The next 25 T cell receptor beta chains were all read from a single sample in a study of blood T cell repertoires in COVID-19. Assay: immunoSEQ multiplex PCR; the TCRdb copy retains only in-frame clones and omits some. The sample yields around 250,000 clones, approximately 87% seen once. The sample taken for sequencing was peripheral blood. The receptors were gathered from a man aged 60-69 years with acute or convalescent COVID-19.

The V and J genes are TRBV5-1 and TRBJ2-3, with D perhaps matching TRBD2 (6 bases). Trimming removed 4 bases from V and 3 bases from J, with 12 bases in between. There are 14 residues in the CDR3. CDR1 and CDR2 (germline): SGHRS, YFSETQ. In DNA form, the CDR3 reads TGCGCCAGCAGCCCCCCGGAGGGGACAGATACGCAGTATTTT. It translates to CASSPPEGTDTQYF. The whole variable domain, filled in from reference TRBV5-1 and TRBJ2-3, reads KAGVTQTPRYLIKTRGQQVTLSCSPISGHRSVSWYQQTPGQGLQFLFEYFSETQRNKGNFPGRFSGRQFSNSRSEMNVSTLELGDSALYLCASSPPEGTDTQYFGPGTRLTVL.

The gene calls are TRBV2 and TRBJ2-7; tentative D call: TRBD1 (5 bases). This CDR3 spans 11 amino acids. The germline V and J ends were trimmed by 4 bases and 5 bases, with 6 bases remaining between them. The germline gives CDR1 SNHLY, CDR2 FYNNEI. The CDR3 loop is CASSGQNEQYF. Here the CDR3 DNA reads TGTGCCAGCAGTGGACAGAACGAGCAGTACTTC.

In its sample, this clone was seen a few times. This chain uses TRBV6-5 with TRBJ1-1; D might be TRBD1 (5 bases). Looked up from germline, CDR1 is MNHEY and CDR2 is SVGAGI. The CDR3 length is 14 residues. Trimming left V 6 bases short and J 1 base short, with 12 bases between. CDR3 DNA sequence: TGTGCCAGCAGCGCGGGACGGCCGAACACTGAAGCTTTCTTT. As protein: CASSAGRPNTEAFF.

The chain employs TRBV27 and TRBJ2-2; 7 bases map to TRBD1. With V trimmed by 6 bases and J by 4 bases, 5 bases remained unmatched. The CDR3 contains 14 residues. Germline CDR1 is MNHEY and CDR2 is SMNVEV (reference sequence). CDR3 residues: CASSNNRGTGELFF. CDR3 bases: TGTGCCAGCAGCAACAACAGGGGCACCGGGGAGCTGTTTTTT.

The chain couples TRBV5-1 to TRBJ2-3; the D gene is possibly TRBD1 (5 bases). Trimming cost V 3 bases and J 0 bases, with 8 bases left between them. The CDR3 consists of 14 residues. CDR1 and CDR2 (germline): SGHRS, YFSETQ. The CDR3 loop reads CASSSRQSTDTQYF. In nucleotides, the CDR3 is TGCGCCAGCAGCTCCAGACAGAGCACAGATACGCAGTATTTT.

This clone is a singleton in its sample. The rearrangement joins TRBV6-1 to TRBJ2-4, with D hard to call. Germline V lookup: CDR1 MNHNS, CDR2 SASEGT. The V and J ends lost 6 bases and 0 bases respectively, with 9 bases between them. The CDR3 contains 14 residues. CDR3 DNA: TGTGCCAGCAGCCCCGACTTAGCCAAAAACATTCAGTACTTC. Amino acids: CASSPDLAKNIQYF.

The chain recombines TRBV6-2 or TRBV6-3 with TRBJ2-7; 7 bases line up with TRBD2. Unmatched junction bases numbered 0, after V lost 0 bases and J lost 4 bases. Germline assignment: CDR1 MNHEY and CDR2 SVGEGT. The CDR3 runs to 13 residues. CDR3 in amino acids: CASSYSRGYEQYF. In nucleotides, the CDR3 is TGTGCCAGCAGTTACTCGCGGGGGTACGAGCAGTACTTC.

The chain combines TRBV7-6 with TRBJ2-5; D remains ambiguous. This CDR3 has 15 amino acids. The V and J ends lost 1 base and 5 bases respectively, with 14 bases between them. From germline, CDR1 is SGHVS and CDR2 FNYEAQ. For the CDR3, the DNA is TGTGCCAGCAGCTTAGGCGCCGTCCGGCGGGAGACCCAGTACTTC. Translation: CASSLGAVRRETQYF. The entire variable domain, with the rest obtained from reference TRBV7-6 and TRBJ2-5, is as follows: GAGVSQSPRYKVTKRGQDVALRCDPISGHVSLYWYRQALGQGPEFLTYFNYEAQQDKSGLPNDRFSAERPEGSISTLTIQRTEQRDSAMYRCASSLGAVRRETQYFGPGTRLLVL.

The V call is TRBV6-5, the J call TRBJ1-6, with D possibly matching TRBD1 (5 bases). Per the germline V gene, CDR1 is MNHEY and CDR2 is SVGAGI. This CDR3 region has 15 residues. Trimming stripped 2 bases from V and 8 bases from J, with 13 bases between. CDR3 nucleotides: TGTGCCAGCAGTTACGGGGGGATAGCGCATTCACCCCTCCACTTT. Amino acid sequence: CASSYGGIAHSPLHF.

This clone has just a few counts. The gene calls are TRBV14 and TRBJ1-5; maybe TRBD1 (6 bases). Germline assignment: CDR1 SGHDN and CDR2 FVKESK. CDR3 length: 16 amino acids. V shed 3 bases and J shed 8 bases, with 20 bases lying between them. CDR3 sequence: CASSHQTGTPIKPQHF. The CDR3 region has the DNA TGTGCCAGCAGCCACCAAACCGGGACACCGATCAAGCCCCAGCATTTT.

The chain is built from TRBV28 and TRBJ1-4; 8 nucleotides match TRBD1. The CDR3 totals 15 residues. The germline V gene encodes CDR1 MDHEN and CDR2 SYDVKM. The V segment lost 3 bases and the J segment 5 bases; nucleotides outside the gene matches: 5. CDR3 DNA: TGTGCCAGCAGTTTCTCGGACAGGGTGAATGAAAAACTGTTTTTT. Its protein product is CASSFSDRVNEKLFF.

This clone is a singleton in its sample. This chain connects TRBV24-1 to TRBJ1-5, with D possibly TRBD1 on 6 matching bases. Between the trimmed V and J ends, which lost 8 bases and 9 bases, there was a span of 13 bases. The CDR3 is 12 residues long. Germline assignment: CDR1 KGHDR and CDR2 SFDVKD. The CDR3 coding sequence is TGTGCCACCAACAGGGAGGGCATGCCCCAGCATTTT. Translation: CATNREGMPQHF.

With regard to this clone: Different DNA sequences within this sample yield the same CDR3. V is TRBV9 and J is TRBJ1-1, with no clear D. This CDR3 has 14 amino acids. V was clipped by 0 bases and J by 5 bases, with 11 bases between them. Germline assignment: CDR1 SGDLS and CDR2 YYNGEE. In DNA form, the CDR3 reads TGTGCCAGCAGCGTAGGCGGAGGTGGGACTGAAGCTTTCTTT. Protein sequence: CASSVGGGGTEAFF.

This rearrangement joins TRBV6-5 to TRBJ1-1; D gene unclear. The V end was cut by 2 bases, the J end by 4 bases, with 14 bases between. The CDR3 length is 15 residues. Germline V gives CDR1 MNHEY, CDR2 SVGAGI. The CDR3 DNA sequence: TGTGCCAGCAGTTACGAGCCCCCCTTGAGCACTGAAGCTTTCTTT. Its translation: CASSYEPPLSTEAFF.

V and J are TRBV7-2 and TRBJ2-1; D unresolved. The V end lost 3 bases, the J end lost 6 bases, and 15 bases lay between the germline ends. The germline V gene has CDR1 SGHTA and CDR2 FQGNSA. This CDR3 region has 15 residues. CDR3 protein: CASSFLPNLSNEQFF. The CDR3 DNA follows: TGTGCCAGCAGCTTCCTCCCCAACCTGAGCAATGAGCAGTTCTTC.

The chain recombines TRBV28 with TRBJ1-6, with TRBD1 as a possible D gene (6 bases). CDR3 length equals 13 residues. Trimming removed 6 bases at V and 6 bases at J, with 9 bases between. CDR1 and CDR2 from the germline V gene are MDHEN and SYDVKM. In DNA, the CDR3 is TGTGCCAGCAGGGTACAGGGTAATTCACCCCTCCACTTT. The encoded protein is CASRVQGNSPLHF. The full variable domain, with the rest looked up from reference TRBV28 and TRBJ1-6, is DVKVTQSSRYLVKRTGEKVFLECVQDMDHENMFWYRQDPGLGLRLIYFSYDVKMKEKGDIPEGYSVSREKKERFSLILESASTNQTSMYLCASRVQGNSPLHFGNGTRLTVT.

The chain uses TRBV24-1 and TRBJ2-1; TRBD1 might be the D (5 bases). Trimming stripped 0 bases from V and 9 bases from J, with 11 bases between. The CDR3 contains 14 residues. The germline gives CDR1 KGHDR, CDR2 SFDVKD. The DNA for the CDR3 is TGTGCCACCAGTGATTTGGGGCCAGGGCGTGAGCAGTTCTTC. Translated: CATSDLGPGREQFF.

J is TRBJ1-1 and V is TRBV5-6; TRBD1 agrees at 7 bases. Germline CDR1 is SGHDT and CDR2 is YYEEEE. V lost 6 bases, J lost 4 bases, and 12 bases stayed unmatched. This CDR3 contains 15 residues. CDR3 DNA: TGTGCCAGCATGGGAGATGACAGGGCGCTCACTGAAGCTTTCTTT. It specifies CASMGDDRALTEAFF.

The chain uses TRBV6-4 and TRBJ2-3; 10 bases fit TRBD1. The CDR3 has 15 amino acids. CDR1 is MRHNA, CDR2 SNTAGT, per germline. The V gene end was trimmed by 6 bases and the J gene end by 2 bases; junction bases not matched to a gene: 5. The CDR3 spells CASRAGTGVTDTQYF. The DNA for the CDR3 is TGTGCCAGCAGGGCCGGGACAGGGGTCACAGATACGCAGTATTTT.

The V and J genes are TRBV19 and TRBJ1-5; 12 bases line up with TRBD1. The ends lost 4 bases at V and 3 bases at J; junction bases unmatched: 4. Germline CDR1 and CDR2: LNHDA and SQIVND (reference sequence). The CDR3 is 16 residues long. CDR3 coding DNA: TGTGCCAGTAGTAGTCCGGGACAGGGGGCCAATCAGCCCCAGCATTTT. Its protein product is CASSSPGQGANQPQHF.

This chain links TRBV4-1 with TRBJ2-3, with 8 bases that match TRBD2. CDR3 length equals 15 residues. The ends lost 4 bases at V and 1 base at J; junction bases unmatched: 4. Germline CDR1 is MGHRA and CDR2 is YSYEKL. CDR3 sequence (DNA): TGCGCCAGCAGCCCCCTAGCGGGCCGCACAGATACGCAGTATTTT. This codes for CASSPLAGRTDTQYF.

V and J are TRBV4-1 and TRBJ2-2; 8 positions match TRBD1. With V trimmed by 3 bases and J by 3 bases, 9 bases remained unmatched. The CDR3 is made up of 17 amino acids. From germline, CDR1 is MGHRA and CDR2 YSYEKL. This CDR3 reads CASSQYSGGSDTGELFF. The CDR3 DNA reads TGCGCCAGCAGCCAGTACTCAGGGGGCTCTGACACCGGGGAGCTGTTTTTT.

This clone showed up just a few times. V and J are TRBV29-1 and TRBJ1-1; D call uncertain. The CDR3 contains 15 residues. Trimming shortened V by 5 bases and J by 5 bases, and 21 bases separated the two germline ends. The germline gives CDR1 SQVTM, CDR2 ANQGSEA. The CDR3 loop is CSVTNSLTGNTEAFF. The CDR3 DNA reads TGCAGCGTTACGAATTCCCTCACGGGGAATACTGAAGCTTTCTTT.

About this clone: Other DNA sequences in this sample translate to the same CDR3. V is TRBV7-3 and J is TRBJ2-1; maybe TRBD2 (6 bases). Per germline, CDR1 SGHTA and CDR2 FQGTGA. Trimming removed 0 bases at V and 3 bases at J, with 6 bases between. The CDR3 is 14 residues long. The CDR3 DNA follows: TGTGCCAGCAGCTTAACGGGAGGCTACAATGAGCAGTTCTTC. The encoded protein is CASSLTGGYNEQFF.

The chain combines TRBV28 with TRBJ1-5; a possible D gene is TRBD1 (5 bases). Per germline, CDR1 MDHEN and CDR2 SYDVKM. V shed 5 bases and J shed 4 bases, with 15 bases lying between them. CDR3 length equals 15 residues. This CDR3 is CASSGLDSGNQPQHF. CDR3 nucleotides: TGTGCCAGCAGTGGCCTCGACAGTGGAAATCAGCCCCAGCATTTT.